These 6 T cell receptor beta chains share one sample of origin, sequenced in a study of T cells in tumors after PD-1 blockade (dated by TCRdb to the late 2010s). The time point label corresponds to: before anti-PD-1 therapy. The protocol used for the library was the immunoSEQ multiplex PCR assay. Not all clones reach the TCRdb copy of this immuneACCESS table, which keeps in-frame sequences only. Checked studies attribute under half of the gap to unresolved V genes and leave the rest unexplained. The table for this sample lists about 47,000 clones; about four fifths of them were counted only once. The ten largest clones represent 16% of the sample. The sample was PBMCs, taken before anti-PD-1 treatment. Receptors were obtained from a human donor with basal cell carcinoma.

The DNA of the CDR3 is TGTGCCAGCAGCCTTGGGCCAGGAAACATACGCTATGGCTACACCTTC. Translating gives CASSLGPGNIRYGYTF. V gene TRBV28 combines with J gene TRBJ1-2; D call uncertain. Trimming took off 6 bases at V and 4 bases at J, with 21 bases between the two ends. Germline V gives CDR1 MDHEN, CDR2 SYDVKM. This CDR3 is 16 amino acids long.

V is TRBV5-5 and J is TRBJ2-7; 7 positions match TRBD1. V was pared by 4 bases and J by 0 bases, with 4 bases of the junction left unmatched. This CDR3 is 14 amino acids long. Looked up from germline, CDR1 is SGHKS and CDR2 is YYEKEE (reference sequence). CDR3 amino acids: CASSRDSSSYEQYF. CDR3 nucleotides: TGTGCCAGCAGCAGGGACAGCAGCTCCTACGAGCAGTACTTC.

The CDR3: CASSLTAHTGELFF. As DNA, the CDR3 is TGTGCCAGCAGCTTAACGGCACACACCGGGGAGCTGTTTTTT. The rearrangement uses TRBV7-3 and TRBJ2-2, with D hard to call. Deletions cut 0 bases from V and 3 bases from J, with 5 bases between. Germline assignment: CDR1 SGHTA and CDR2 FQGTGA. The CDR3 is 14 residues long.

J is TRBJ2-1 and V is TRBV24-1; TRBD2 matches 12 bases. Trimming cost V 4 bases and J 6 bases; bases outside gene matches: 9. This CDR3 has 17 amino acids. Germline CDR1 and CDR2: KGHDR and SFDVKD. The CDR3 coding sequence is TGTGCCACCAGTGACCCTAGCGGGAGGGAAGCAGGCAATGAGCAGTTCTTC. Its protein is CATSDPSGREAGNEQFF.

The chain employs TRBV5-5 and TRBJ2-2, with unresolved D. The CDR3 has 15 residues. Germline assignment: CDR1 SGHKS and CDR2 YYEKEE (reference sequence). V lost 0 bases and J 0 bases, leaving 6 bases between the germline ends. Written as DNA, the CDR3 is TGTGCCAGCAGCTTGGGTGGGGCGAACACCGGGGAGCTGTTTTTT. Protein product: CASSLGGANTGELFF.

This clone was seen many times. This sequence joins TRBV2 and TRBJ2-7, with D possibly matching TRBD1 (6 bases). The V gene lost 2 bases and the J gene lost 5 bases, with 10 bases spanning the gap. Germline V lookup: CDR1 SNHLY, CDR2 FYNNEI. The CDR3 is 13 residues long. CDR3 nucleotides: TGTGCCAGCAGTGAAATTGGGGGCCACGAGCAGTACTTC. It is translated as CASSEIGGHEQYF.